A single sample is the source of the 27 T cell receptor beta chains below, sequenced in a study of technical replicates of blood from four donors. Measured with immunoSEQ multiplex PCR; TCRdb has only the in-frame clones, and not every one. The sample holds 75,000 to 100,000 clones; roughly 96% are singletons and the top ten take 0.3% to 0.45%. The sequencing sample was made of T cells isolated from PBMCs. The source is a human donor in good health.

The V gene is TRBV11-2, the J gene TRBJ1-4; TRBD1 aligns across 7 bases. Germline V gene data show CDR1 as SGHAT and CDR2 as FQNNGV. The trim removed 6 bases at V and 10 bases at J, leaving 14 bases unmatched. The length of the CDR3 is 15 residues. CDR3 protein: CASRPRGSMNLKLFF. The CDR3 DNA reads TGTGCCAGCAGACCCAGGGGGTCAATGAATTTAAAACTGTTTTTT.

The chain combines TRBV10-2 with TRBJ2-1, with D hard to call. The CDR3 runs to 15 residues. Trimming shortened V by 4 bases and J by 6 bases, and 16 bases separated the two germline ends. Germline CDR1 is WSHSY and CDR2 is SAAADI. DNA of the CDR3: TGCGCCAGCAGTGTGTTGAGGCAGAGCAGCAATGAGCAGTTCTTC. It specifies CASSVLRQSSNEQFF.

This clone showed up just a few times. DNA for the CDR3: TGTGCCAGCAGTTTAGCCGCAGGGGGCACTGAAGCTTTCTTT. This sequence encodes CASSLAAGGTEAFF. The chain has TRBV27 and TRBJ1-1, with 7 nucleotides matching TRBD1. The germline V gene encodes CDR1 MNHEY and CDR2 SMNVEV (reference sequence). This CDR3 is built from 14 residues. Trimming took 2 bases from V and 4 from J; bases not matched to a gene: 4.

The chain combines TRBV13 with TRBJ2-7; TRBD1 matches at 9 bases. The CDR3 spans 15 residues. The V segment lost 5 bases and the J segment 2 bases; nucleotides outside the gene matches: 7. The germline V gene has CDR1 PRHDT and CDR2 FYEKMQ (reference sequence). CDR3 sequence (DNA): TGTGCCAGCAGCGGCCCGACAGGGGGTCCCTACGAGCAGTACTTC. Its translation: CASSGPTGGPYEQYF.

The CDR3, as DNA: TGCGCCAGCAGCCTAGCGGGGTACAATGAGCAGTTCTTC. Its protein product is CASSLAGYNEQFF. J is TRBJ2-1 and V is TRBV4-1; the match to TRBD2 covers 8 bases. Unmatched junction bases numbered 0, after V lost 4 bases and J lost 4 bases. The CDR3 has 13 amino acids. Germline CDR1 reads MGHRA; CDR2 reads YSYEKL.

This chain joins TRBV5-1 and TRBJ1-1, with D possibly being TRBD1 (5 bases). With 3 bases removed from V and 0 bases from J, the gap between germline ends came to 9 bases. The length of the CDR3 is 14 residues. Per germline, CDR1 SGHRS and CDR2 YFSETQ. CDR3 region: CASSYDSLNTEAFF. Written as DNA, the CDR3 is TGCGCCAGCAGCTACGACAGCCTGAACACTGAAGCTTTCTTT.

This clone was observed a single time. The rearrangement uses TRBV30 and TRBJ2-2; 7 nucleotides agree with TRBD1. Germline CDR1 is GTSNPN and CDR2 is SVGIG (reference sequence). This CDR3 region has 11 residues. With 5 bases clipped from V and 6 bases from J, the junction kept 0 bases outside the gene matches. The DNA for the CDR3 is TGTGCCTGGCAGGGGGCCGGGGAGCTGTTTTTT. This translates into CAWQGAGELFF.

The chain carries TRBV10-3 and TRBJ2-2; D might be TRBD1 (5 bases). The V end was cut by 2 bases, the J end by 0 bases, with 13 bases between. This CDR3 is 17 amino acids long. Looked up from germline, CDR1 is ENHRY and CDR2 is SYGVKD. CDR3 coding DNA: TGTGCCATCAGTGAGATGGCAGGGTCGGCGAACACCGGGGAGCTGTTTTTT. This sequence encodes CAISEMAGSANTGELFF.

V and J are TRBV5-1 and TRBJ2-3; 9 bases agree with TRBD2. Germline CDR1 is SGHRS and CDR2 is YFSETQ. The CDR3 totals 19 residues. With 0 bases clipped from V and 4 bases from J, the junction kept 15 bases outside the gene matches. CDR3 protein: CASSLDPQREEYGADTQYF. CDR3 DNA sequence: TGCGCCAGCAGCTTGGATCCCCAGCGGGAGGAATATGGCGCAGATACGCAGTATTTT. Together with reference TRBV5-1 and TRBJ2-3, the CDR3 gives the full variable domain: KAGVTQTPRYLIKTRGQQVTLSCSPISGHRSVSWYQQTPGQGLQFLFEYFSETQRNKGNFPGRFSGRQFSNSRSEMNVSTLELGDSALYLCASSLDPQREEYGADTQYFGPGTRLTVL.

The sample holds one count of this clone. The chain carries TRBV6-5 and TRBJ2-7, with 9 bases aligning to TRBD2. The CDR3 has 14 amino acids. V dropped 4 bases and J dropped 2; count of bases not matched to a gene: 3. CDR1 is MNHEY, CDR2 SVGAGI, per germline. CDR3 nucleotide sequence: TGTGCCAGCAGTTTTGGCGGGAGGGCCTACGAGCAGTACTTC. Its protein is CASSFGGRAYEQYF.

The chain carries TRBV18 and TRBJ2-1, with D maybe TRBD2 (6 bases). The ends were cut back, 4 bases at V and 7 bases at J, with 14 bases in the middle. The CDR3 contains 14 residues. CDR1 is KGHSH, CDR2 LQKENI, per germline. The CDR3 region has the DNA TGTGCCAGCTCACAACCCCCTGGAGGGAATGAGCAGTTCTTC. This sequence encodes CASSQPPGGNEQFF.

This clone was picked up one time. The gene calls are TRBV19 and TRBJ2-1, with D perhaps TRBD1 (6 bases). The germline V and J ends were trimmed by 6 bases and 1 base, with 10 bases remaining between them. Germline V gene lookup returns CDR1 LNHDA and CDR2 SQIVND (reference sequence). CDR3 length: 14 amino acids. The CDR3 DNA follows: TGTGCCAGTAGCAGAGACAGGTCCTACAATGAGCAGTTCTTC. Protein sequence: CASSRDRSYNEQFF.

The rearrangement uses TRBV29-1 and TRBJ1-1, with D possibly matching TRBD1 (5 bases). V lost 0 bases to trimming and J lost 4 bases, with 9 bases between them. The CDR3 has 13 amino acids. Per the germline V gene, CDR1 is SQVTM and CDR2 is ANQGSEA. The CDR3, as DNA: TGCAGCGTTGAAGAATCCAGGGCCACTGAAGCTTTCTTT. It codes for CSVEESRATEAFF.

The rearrangement uses TRBV28 and TRBJ1-3; D unclear. Germline lookup yields CDR1 MDHEN and CDR2 SYDVKM. Trimming removed 3 bases at V and 0 bases at J, with 18 bases between. This CDR3 comprises 18 residues. The CDR3 DNA sequence: TGTGCCAGCAGTTTTCAGGTTGCAGGTAAGTGCTCTGGAAACACCATATATTTT. Its protein product is CASSFQVAGKCSGNTIYF.

The chain uses TRBV5-6 and TRBJ1-2, with a possible D match to TRBD1 (6 bases). V lost 4 bases and J 5 bases, leaving 9 bases between the germline ends. The CDR3 has 12 residues. The germline CDR1 and CDR2 sequences are SGHDT and YYEEEE. CDR3 protein: CASSIGQYGYTF. Written as DNA, the CDR3 is TGTGCCAGCAGCATCGGACAGTATGGCTACACCTTC.

This sequence joins TRBV4-2 and TRBJ2-7, with TRBD2 matching 7 bases. J lost 4 bases, V lost 1 base, and 7 bases had no gene match. The CDR3 extends over 15 amino acids. The germline V gene encodes CDR1 LGHNA and CDR2 YNFKEQ. CDR3 in amino acids: CASSQVGLVGYEQYF. The CDR3 DNA is TGTGCCAGCAGCCAAGTAGGACTAGTAGGGTACGAGCAGTACTTC.

The rearrangement uses TRBV7-9 and TRBJ1-4; D is uncertain. Germline values: CDR1 SEHNR, CDR2 FQNEAQ (reference sequence). Trimming took off 2 bases at V and 4 bases at J, with 14 bases between the two ends. The length of the CDR3 is 16 residues. The CDR3 nucleotides are TGTGCCAGCAGCTTATTTCCTGGGAGCTTTAATGAAAAACTGTTTTTT. This encodes CASSLFPGSFNEKLFF.

This chain joins TRBV7-2 and TRBJ2-3, with TRBD2 as a possible D gene (6 bases). From germline, CDR1 is SGHTA and CDR2 FQGNSA. The V end was cut by 6 bases, the J end by 4 bases, with 20 bases between. The CDR3 runs to 16 residues. The CDR3 here is CASSRLGTLAADTQYF. The DNA of the CDR3 is TGTGCCAGCAGTCGTCTAGGAACCTTAGCGGCAGATACGCAGTATTTT.

The gene calls are TRBV7-9 and TRBJ1-2, with D unresolved. Germline values: CDR1 SEHNR, CDR2 FQNEAQ (reference sequence). V was trimmed by 3 bases and J by 6 bases, leaving 5 bases between them. There are 11 residues in the CDR3. The CDR3 DNA is TGTGCCAGCAGCTTTTCTCATGGCTACACCTTC. As protein: CASSFSHGYTF. The full variable domain, with the rest looked up from reference TRBV7-9 and TRBJ1-2, is DTGVSQNPRHKITKRGQNVTFRCDPISEHNRLYWYRQTLGQGPEFLTYFQNEAQLEKSRLLSDRFSAERPKGSFSTLEIQRTEQGDSAMYLCASSFSHGYTFGSGTRLTVV.

The chain recombines TRBV10-3 with TRBJ2-3, with 7 bases fitting TRBD2. The V gene's germline CDR1 is ENHRY and CDR2 SYGVKD. The CDR3 runs to 15 residues. V was pared by 2 bases and J by 2 bases, with 4 bases of the junction left unmatched. The CDR3 sequence is CAISETGTITDTQYF. The DNA of the CDR3 is TGTGCCATCAGTGAGACTGGGACTATCACAGATACGCAGTATTTT.

This chain uses TRBV19 with TRBJ2-1; TRBD1 aligns across 12 bases. Per germline, CDR1 LNHDA and CDR2 SQIVND (reference sequence). After removal of 5 bases from V and 12 bases from J, the junction contained 8 bases not matched to a gene. The CDR3 length is 14 residues. The CDR3 nucleotides read TGTGCCAGTAGTGGGACAGGGGGCGGAATGGCGCAGTTCTTC. This sequence encodes CASSGTGGGMAQFF.

The rearrangement joins TRBV5-1 to TRBJ1-1; 8 nucleotides match TRBD1. Losses at the gene ends were 0 bases for V and 8 bases for J; bases not matched to a gene: 6. The CDR3 extends over 14 amino acids. Germline V gives CDR1 SGHRS, CDR2 YFSETQ. This chain's CDR3 is CASSLGTGMVEAFF. The CDR3 DNA is TGCGCCAGCAGCTTGGGGACAGGGATGGTGGAAGCTTTCTTT.

The rearrangement uses TRBV4-1 and TRBJ2-3; the match to TRBD2 covers 13 bases. Trimming at V came to 4 bases and at J to 6 bases, leaving 7 bases not matched to a gene. Germline assignment: CDR1 MGHRA and CDR2 YSYEKL. The CDR3 is 16 amino acids. The CDR3 reads CASSPGLAGVWDTQYF. The CDR3 DNA sequence: TGCGCCAGCAGCCCCGGACTAGCGGGAGTTTGGGATACGCAGTATTTT.

This chain connects TRBV2 to TRBJ1-2, with TRBD1 identical over 7 bases. After removal of 4 bases from V and 4 bases from J, the junction contained 6 bases not matched to a gene. Germline V gives CDR1 SNHLY, CDR2 FYNNEI. The CDR3 totals 14 residues. This CDR3 reads CASSAQQGIYGYTF. The CDR3 DNA is TGTGCCAGCAGTGCACAACAGGGGATCTATGGCTACACCTTC.

This clone was recorded only once. The rearrangement uses TRBV6-1 and TRBJ2-7; possible D gene TRBD1, 6 bases. Germline V gene data show CDR1 as MNHNS and CDR2 as SASEGT. V lost 2 bases and J lost 0, with 11 bases in between. This CDR3 comprises 15 residues. The CDR3 reads CASSEHRTASYEQYF. CDR3 sequence (DNA): TGTGCCAGCAGTGAACACCGGACAGCCTCCTACGAGCAGTACTTC.

The chain is built from TRBV9 and TRBJ2-2; D gene ambiguous. There are 14 residues in the CDR3. V lost 6 bases to trimming and J lost 1 base, with 10 bases between them. Germline lookup yields CDR1 SGDLS and CDR2 YYNGEE. The CDR3 loop reads CASTETLNTGELFF. The CDR3 coding sequence is TGTGCCAGCACCGAGACACTGAACACCGGGGAGCTGTTTTTT.

The chain is built from TRBV19 and TRBJ2-7; TRBD1 agrees at 9 bases. The V gene end was trimmed by 0 bases and the J gene end by 5 bases; junction bases not matched to a gene: 5. The CDR3 length is 15 residues. Per germline, CDR1 LNHDA and CDR2 SQIVND (reference sequence). This chain's CDR3 is CASSIEGQGIHEQYF. The CDR3 DNA is TGTGCCAGTAGTATAGAGGGACAGGGAATCCACGAGCAGTACTTC. The full variable domain, its missing parts supplied by reference TRBV19 and TRBJ2-7, is DGGITQSPKYLFRKEGQNVTLSCEQNLNHDAMYWYRQDPGQGLRLIYYSQIVNDFQKGDIAEGYSVSREKKESFPLTVTSAQKNPTAFYLCASSIEGQGIHEQYFGPGTRLTVT.